This TCR beta chain was obtained from a study of T cells in narcolepsy. Generated by immunoSEQ multiplex PCR, the TCRdb table keeps only in-frame clones and is missing some. Seen here are tens of thousands of clones, about 81% observed once, and the top ten hold around 4.2%. This clone was counted a few times. The antigen is undetermined. Study conclusions and caveats: Reportedly, autoreactive clonotypes were serially detected in patients' blood but not controls'. Autoreactive HCRT-specific and TRIB2-specific clonotypes were marked in same-patient CSF-versus-blood CD4+ comparisons.

This CDR3 spans 16 amino acids. Deletions cut 4 bases from V and 2 bases from J, with 18 bases between. Germline loops: CDR1 SGHRS, CDR2 YFSETQ. The material sequenced was memory (CD45RA-) CD4+ T cells from blood. V and J are TRBV5-1 and TRBJ2-5; D perhaps matches TRBD2 (7 bases). The source of this sequence is a human donor in good health. The CDR3 DNA is TGCGCCAGCAGCCGTTGGGGGCGGGGGACACAAGAGACCCAGTACTTC. Amino acid sequence: CASSRWGRGTQETQYF.